The clone carrying this T cell receptor beta chain was seen a single time. These data originate in a study of blood T cell repertoires in COVID-19. As for the study in general: From the United States, Italy and Spain came samples of acute and convalescent COVID-19.

Profiling relied on immunoSEQ multiplex PCR, and the TCRdb table lists in-frame clones only, not all of them. The sample contains about 52,000 clones, roughly 84% of which appear only once. The CDR3 contains 14 residues. Germline CDR1 MNHNS, CDR2 SASEGT. Trimming cost V 3 bases and J 7 bases; bases outside gene matches: 4. This sequence originates from a human donor with active COVID-19. The donor label of this sample is uncertain. The material sequenced was peripheral blood. The rearrangement links TRBV6-1 to TRBJ1-5; 9 nucleotides align to TRBD1. In nucleotides, the CDR3 is TGTGCCAGCAGTGAGGGACAGGGTATCCAGCCCCAGCATTTT. Residues: CASSEGQGIQPQHF.